This T cell receptor beta chain was profiled in a study of human T cells and chemical hapten exposure. V lost 6 bases and J lost 5; bases outside the gene matches: 11. Germline V gene sequence: CDR1 MNHNY, CDR2 SVGAGI (reference sequence). The CDR3 is 16 amino acids. Overall study findings and caveats: PT1 expanded TCR counts correlated positively with patch test score.

As the library was built, unique molecular identifiers were attached to individual cDNA molecules. TCRdb reprocessed the RACE reads via MiXCR and lists one record per CDR3 protein. The sample shows about 160,000 distinct CDR3 sequences, approximately 30% of them seen only once. With respect to this clonotype: As yet, its antigen is unknown.

Time point noted: patch test 3, about 24 weeks after DPC sensitization. Treatment indicated: therapeutic diphenylcyclopropenone sensitization with weekly scalp DPC. The study drew its donors from alopecia patients who were 18 to 70 years old and suitable for DPC. Total RNA came from unfractionated whole blood. The sequence derives from a young woman with alopecia areata. Some clones in this sample may be carry-over from other donors' samples. V usage is TRBV6-6 and J usage is TRBJ2-1; 9 positions agree with TRBD1. The sample in question was whole blood, obtained in connection with sensitization to the hapten diphenylcyclopropenone (DPC). The CDR3 here is CASSRPPGTGNNEQFF. The CDR3 nucleotides are TGTGCCAGCAGCCGCCCCCCCGGGACAGGGAACAATGAGCAGTTCTTC.